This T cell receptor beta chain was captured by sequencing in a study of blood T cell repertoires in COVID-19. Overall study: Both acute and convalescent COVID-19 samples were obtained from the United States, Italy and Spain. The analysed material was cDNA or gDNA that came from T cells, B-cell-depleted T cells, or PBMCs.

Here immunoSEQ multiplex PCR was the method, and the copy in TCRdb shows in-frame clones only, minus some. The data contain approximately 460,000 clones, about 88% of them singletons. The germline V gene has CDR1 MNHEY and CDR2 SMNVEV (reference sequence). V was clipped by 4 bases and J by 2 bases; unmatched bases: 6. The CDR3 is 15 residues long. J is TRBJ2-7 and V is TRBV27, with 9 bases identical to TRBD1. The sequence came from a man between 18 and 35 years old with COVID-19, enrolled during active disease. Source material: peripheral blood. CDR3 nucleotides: TGTGCCAGCAGTTCACCCGGGACAGGGCCCTACGAGCAGTACTTC. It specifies CASSSPGTGPYEQYF.